A single sample is the source of the 2 T cell receptor beta chains below, sequenced in a study of blood T cell repertoires in COVID-19. This table comes from immunoSEQ multiplex PCR, and its TCRdb copy is limited to in-frame clones, with some not included. The sample lists hundreds of thousands of clones, approximately 88% occurring once. The sample consisted of peripheral blood. The receptors come from a woman between 50 and 59 years old with COVID-19, enrolled during active disease.

This chain links TRBV10-3 with TRBJ1-2; D call uncertain. Germline V lookup: CDR1 ENHRY, CDR2 SYGVKD. V was clipped by 4 bases and J by 3 bases, with 9 bases between them. The CDR3 sequence is 13 residues long. The CDR3 nucleotides are TGTGCCATCAGTGCCGACAACGACTATGGCTACACCTTC. Protein: CAISADNDYGYTF.

The chain combines TRBV19 with TRBJ2-5, with 11 bases identical to TRBD2. Trimming at V came to 0 bases and at J to 5 bases, leaving 2 bases not matched to a gene. The V gene's germline CDR1 is LNHDA and CDR2 SQIVND (reference sequence). The CDR3 runs 15 residues. Written as DNA, the CDR3 is TGTGCCAGTAGTATAGAGGCTAGCGGGGGGGAGACCCAGTACTTC. Amino acids: CASSIEASGGETQYF.